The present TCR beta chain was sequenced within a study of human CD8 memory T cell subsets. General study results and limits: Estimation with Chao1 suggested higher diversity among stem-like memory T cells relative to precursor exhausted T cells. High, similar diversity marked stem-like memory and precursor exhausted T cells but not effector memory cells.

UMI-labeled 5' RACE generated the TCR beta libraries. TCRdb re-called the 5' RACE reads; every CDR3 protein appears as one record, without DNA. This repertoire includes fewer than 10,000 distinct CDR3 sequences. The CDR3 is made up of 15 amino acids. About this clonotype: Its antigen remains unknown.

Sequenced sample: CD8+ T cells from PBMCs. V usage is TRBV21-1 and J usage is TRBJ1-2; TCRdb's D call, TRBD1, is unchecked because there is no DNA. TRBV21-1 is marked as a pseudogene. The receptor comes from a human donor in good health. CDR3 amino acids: CASSNQGALNYGYTF.